These 25 T cell receptor beta chains originate from one sample sequenced in a study of blood T cell repertoires in COVID-19. Clones were sequenced by immunoSEQ multiplex PCR, and TCRdb holds only the in-frame ones, with some missing. Here the sample spans tens of thousands of clones, about nine tenths being singletons. What was sequenced was peripheral blood. All receptors derive from a human donor in a cohort sampled during active COVID-19.

The chain couples TRBV30 to TRBJ2-1; 10 nucleotides align to TRBD2. This CDR3 is 15 amino acids long. Trimming at V came to 2 bases and at J to 4 bases, leaving 5 bases not matched to a gene. Germline-derived CDR1 and CDR2 are GTSNPN and SVGIG (reference sequence). For the CDR3, the DNA is TGTGCCTGGAGTCCTCTAGCGGGAGTATACAATGAGCAGTTCTTC. The encoded protein is CAWSPLAGVYNEQFF. Full variable domain (outside the CDR3, taken from reference TRBV30 and TRBJ2-1): SQTIHQWPATLVQPVGSPLSLECTVEGTSNPNLYWYRQAAGRGLQLLFYSVGIGQISSEVPQNLSASRPQDRQFILSSKKLLLSDSGFYLCAWSPLAGVYNEQFFGPGTRLTVL.

This clone has only one observation. V and J are TRBV19 and TRBJ2-1; a weak D match, TRBD2 (7 bases). The CDR3 extends over 16 amino acids. The V end was cut by 6 bases, the J end by 5 bases, with 20 bases between. Per germline, CDR1 LNHDA and CDR2 SQIVND (reference sequence). This CDR3 reads CASSPSGGGRNNEQFF. Written as DNA, the CDR3 is TGTGCCAGTAGCCCCTCCGGGGGCGGGAGAAACAATGAGCAGTTCTTC.

The rearrangement joins TRBV11-2 to TRBJ2-7; TRBD2 matches at 14 bases. This CDR3 has 16 residues. Germline V gene data show CDR1 as SGHAT and CDR2 as FQNNGV. Losses at the gene ends were 5 bases for V and 2 bases for J; bases not matched to a gene: 5. CDR3 region: CASSTTGLAGAYEQYF. For the CDR3, the DNA is TGTGCCAGCAGCACGACGGGACTAGCGGGGGCCTACGAGCAGTACTTC.

With respect to this clone: Different DNA sequences within this sample yield the same CDR3. The rearrangement uses TRBV5-5 and TRBJ1-2, with D possibly being TRBD1 (5 bases). Germline CDR1 is SGHKS and CDR2 is YYEKEE (reference sequence). There are 15 residues in the CDR3. V was cut by 0 bases and J by 7 bases, with 16 bases left in between. CDR3 nucleotide sequence: TGTGCCAGCAGCTTGGAGGGGCGGGGGGACGCTGGCTACACCTTC. Residues: CASSLEGRGDAGYTF.

This clone occurred once. J is TRBJ2-4 and V is TRBV18, with 7 bases fitting TRBD1. The CDR3 is 15 amino acids. The germline V gene has CDR1 KGHSH and CDR2 LQKENI. V shed 6 bases, J shed 0 bases, and the junction held 5 bases outside the gene matches. CDR3 loop: CASSPDRLAKNIQYF. In DNA form, the CDR3 reads TGTGCCAGCTCCCCGGACAGGCTAGCCAAAAACATTCAGTACTTC.

This sequence joins TRBV3-1 (or the pseudogene TRBV3-2) and TRBJ2-2, with TRBD1 matching 10 bases. The CDR3 totals 16 residues. V shed 8 bases and J 4 bases; nucleotides not matched to a gene: 10. Germline assignment: CDR1 LGHDT and CDR2 YNNKEL (reference sequence). This CDR3 reads CASSEAGTGATGELFF. CDR3 nucleotides: TGTGCCAGCTCTGAGGCCGGGACAGGGGCCACCGGGGAGCTGTTTTTT.

This chain connects TRBV6-5 to TRBJ2-1; 10 bases match TRBD1. V shed 6 bases, J shed 10 bases, and the junction held 9 bases outside the gene matches. The CDR3 covers 14 residues. From germline, CDR1 is MNHEY and CDR2 SVGAGI. DNA of the CDR3: TGTGCCAGCAGCTGGACAGGGGGGGTTGGGGAGCAGTTCTTC. This translates into CASSWTGGVGEQFF.

This rearrangement joins TRBV18 to TRBJ1-1, with TRBD1 identical over 7 bases. Unmatched junction bases numbered 2, after V lost 3 bases and J lost 1 base. Germline assignment: CDR1 KGHSH and CDR2 LQKENI. The CDR3 is 14 residues long. This CDR3 reads CASSPGQKNTEAFF. Here the CDR3 DNA reads TGTGCCAGCTCACCGGGACAGAAGAACACTGAAGCTTTCTTT.

This clone was seen a single time. The rearrangement uses TRBV4-1 and TRBJ2-3, with D possibly matching TRBD2 (6 bases). The V gene lost 1 base and the J gene lost 0 bases, with 11 bases spanning the gap. This CDR3 comprises 16 residues. Germline values: CDR1 MGHRA, CDR2 YSYEKL. This chain's CDR3 is CASSQASSASTDTQYF. CDR3 nucleotides: TGCGCCAGCAGCCAAGCTTCTAGCGCAAGCACAGATACGCAGTATTTT.

The chain joins TRBV12-3 or TRBV12-4 to TRBJ1-2; no reliable D call. The CDR3 loop spans 13 amino acids. The germline V and J ends were trimmed by 5 bases and 2 bases, with 9 bases remaining between them. As DNA, the CDR3 is TGTGCCAGCAGTATTTACACAAACTATGGCTACACCTTC. As protein: CASSIYTNYGYTF.

The V and J genes are TRBV3-1 (or the pseudogene TRBV3-2) and TRBJ2-3, with D possibly matching TRBD2 (6 bases). CDR1 and CDR2 from the germline V gene are LGHDT and YNNKEL (reference sequence). V shed 6 bases and J shed 2 bases, with 9 bases lying between them. CDR3 length equals 13 residues. CDR3 nucleotides: TGTGCCAGCAGTCGGGACTTCACAGATACGCAGTATTTT. It is translated as CASSRDFTDTQYF.

The J gene is TRBJ2-5, the V gene TRBV7-8; a weak D match, TRBD2 (6 bases). V was trimmed by 8 bases and J by 4 bases, leaving 17 bases between them. Germline CDR1 reads SGHVS; CDR2 reads FQNEAQ. This CDR3 is 14 amino acids long. The CDR3 spells CASYSTSKRETQYF. In DNA, the CDR3 is TGTGCCAGCTATTCGACTAGTAAACGAGAGACCCAGTACTTC.

This chain connects TRBV6-6 to TRBJ2-7, with D possibly matching TRBD2 (6 bases). Trimming left V 0 bases short and J 2 bases short, with 11 bases between. The CDR3 runs to 15 residues. Germline values: CDR1 MNHNY, CDR2 SVGAGI (reference sequence). The CDR3 region has the DNA TGTGCCAGCAGTTACTCGACGGAGGGAACCTACGAGCAGTACTTC. Protein: CASSYSTEGTYEQYF.

This chain joins TRBV5-6 and TRBJ2-7, with 9 bases matching TRBD2. In germline, CDR1 is SGHDT, CDR2 YYEEEE. After removal of 0 bases from V and 2 bases from J, the junction contained 6 bases not matched to a gene. This CDR3 has 16 amino acids. This CDR3 reads CASSLAGLATAYEQYF. CDR3 bases: TGTGCCAGCAGCTTGGCCGGACTAGCGACCGCCTACGAGCAGTACTTC.

The CDR3, as DNA: TGTGCCAGCAGTCCCGCCCCCCTAGCGGGGGCCCCCTACGAGCAGTACTTC. Amino acid sequence: CASSPAPLAGAPYEQYF. The chain uses TRBV27 and TRBJ2-7; 10 positions agree with TRBD2. The V and J ends lost 5 bases and 2 bases, in that order; junction bases with no gene match: 12. Looked up from germline, CDR1 is MNHEY and CDR2 is SMNVEV (reference sequence). This CDR3 is built from 17 residues.

V and J are TRBV19 and TRBJ2-2; D perhaps matches TRBD2 (7 bases). The V gene lost 7 bases and the J gene lost 6 bases, with 21 bases spanning the gap. The CDR3 runs to 16 residues. Germline assignment: CDR1 LNHDA and CDR2 SQIVND (reference sequence). The chain's CDR3 is CASTSLAGAGSGELFF. The CDR3 nucleotides are TGTGCCAGTACCTCACTGGCGGGGGCGGGGTCCGGGGAGCTGTTTTTT.

This chain uses TRBV5-1 with TRBJ1-4; possibly TRBD1 for D (5 bases). CDR1 is SGHRS, CDR2 YFSETQ, per germline. The CDR3 length is 14 residues. Trimming pared 0 bases from V and 4 bases from J, leaving 7 bases between. CDR3 residues: CASSLGQNNEKLFF. CDR3 nucleotide sequence: TGCGCCAGCAGCTTGGGACAGAATAATGAAAAACTGTTTTTT.

The V call is TRBV7-2, the J call TRBJ1-1; 7 nucleotides agree with TRBD1. Germline V gene sequence: CDR1 SGHTA, CDR2 FQGNSA. Trimming took 5 bases from V and 6 from J; bases not matched to a gene: 3. This CDR3 is 12 amino acids long. The chain's CDR3 is CASSRQGPEAFF. In nucleotides, the CDR3 is TGTGCCAGCAGCCGACAGGGACCTGAAGCTTTCTTT. Variable domain in full (rest from reference TRBV7-2 and TRBJ1-1): GAGVSQSPSNKVTEKGKDVELRCDPISGHTALYWYRQSLGQGLEFLIYFQGNSAPDKSGLPSDRFSAERTGGSVSTLTIQRTQQEDSAVYLCASSRQGPEAFFGQGTRLTVV.

Only one count was recorded for this clone. This rearrangement joins TRBV5-1 to TRBJ2-3, with TRBD2 matching 7 bases. V trimming: 4 bases; J trimming: 3 bases; junction bases outside the gene matches: 5. This CDR3 is built from 14 residues. CDR1 is SGHRS, CDR2 YFSETQ, per germline. The CDR3 DNA sequence: TGCGCCAGCAGCCTCGGACTAGTTACAGATACGCAGTATTTT. Protein product: CASSLGLVTDTQYF.

V gene TRBV6-6 combines with J gene TRBJ1-2; TRBD1 agrees at 8 bases. With V trimmed by 10 bases and J by 7 bases, 8 bases remained unmatched. In germline, CDR1 is MNHNY, CDR2 SVGAGI (reference sequence). This CDR3 comprises 12 residues. For the CDR3, the DNA is TGTGCCACCGCAACAGGGGGAAGTGGCTACACCTTC. Encoded protein: CATATGGSGYTF.

This clone is a singleton in its sample. V usage is TRBV7-9 and J usage is TRBJ2-7, with 11 positions matching TRBD2. Germline trimming cut 1 base from V and 3 bases from J; bases unmatched to any gene: 8. CDR3 length equals 17 residues. Germline V gene data show CDR1 as SEHNR and CDR2 as FQNEAQ (reference sequence). The CDR3 protein is CASSLEVLAGGLYEQYF. CDR3 sequence (DNA): TGTGCCAGCAGCTTAGAGGTCCTAGCGGGAGGTCTCTACGAGCAGTACTTC.

This rearrangement joins TRBV5-4 to TRBJ2-1, with 8 bases that match TRBD1. CDR1 SGHNT and CDR2 YYREEE come from the germline V gene (reference sequence). The CDR3 extends over 16 amino acids. Germline trimming cut 4 bases from V and 0 bases from J; bases unmatched to any gene: 6. The CDR3 loop is CASSVRQGYSYNEQFF. The CDR3 nucleotides are TGTGCCAGCAGCGTCCGACAGGGGTACTCCTACAATGAGCAGTTCTTC. Supplemented by reference TRBV5-4 and TRBJ2-1, the full variable domain reads ETGVTQSPTHLIKTRGQQVTLRCSSQSGHNTVSWYQQALGQGPQFIFQYYREEENGRGNFPPRFSGLQFPNYSSELNVNALELDDSALYLCASSVRQGYSYNEQFFGPGTRLTVL.

This clone was counted a single time. The rearrangement uses TRBV19 and TRBJ2-7, with a possible D match to TRBD1 (6 bases). This CDR3 has 14 residues. In germline, CDR1 is LNHDA, CDR2 SQIVND (reference sequence). V lost 4 bases to trimming and J lost 10 bases, with 20 bases between them. The CDR3 coding sequence is TGTGCCAGTAGTAAAATACAGGGATTCAGAATCCAGTACTTC. This sequence encodes CASSKIQGFRIQYF.

The J gene is TRBJ2-1, the V gene TRBV9; TRBD2 might be the D (5 bases). This CDR3 spans 15 amino acids. Trimming took 0 bases from V and 5 from J, leaving 12 bases between them. Germline CDR1 and CDR2: SGDLS and YYNGEE. CDR3 loop: CASSVAPTRDNEQFF. CDR3 nucleotides: TGTGCCAGCAGCGTAGCTCCCACTAGGGACAATGAGCAGTTCTTC.

The chain joins TRBV28 to TRBJ1-4; D possibly corresponds to TRBD1 (6 bases). Trimming took off 5 bases at V and 5 bases at J, with 15 bases between the two ends. Germline CDR1 reads MDHEN; CDR2 reads SYDVKM. The CDR3 covers 15 residues. The CDR3 bases are TGTGCCAGCAGTGAAACAGGGAGCGAAAATGAAAAACTGTTTTTT. It translates to CASSETGSENEKLFF.